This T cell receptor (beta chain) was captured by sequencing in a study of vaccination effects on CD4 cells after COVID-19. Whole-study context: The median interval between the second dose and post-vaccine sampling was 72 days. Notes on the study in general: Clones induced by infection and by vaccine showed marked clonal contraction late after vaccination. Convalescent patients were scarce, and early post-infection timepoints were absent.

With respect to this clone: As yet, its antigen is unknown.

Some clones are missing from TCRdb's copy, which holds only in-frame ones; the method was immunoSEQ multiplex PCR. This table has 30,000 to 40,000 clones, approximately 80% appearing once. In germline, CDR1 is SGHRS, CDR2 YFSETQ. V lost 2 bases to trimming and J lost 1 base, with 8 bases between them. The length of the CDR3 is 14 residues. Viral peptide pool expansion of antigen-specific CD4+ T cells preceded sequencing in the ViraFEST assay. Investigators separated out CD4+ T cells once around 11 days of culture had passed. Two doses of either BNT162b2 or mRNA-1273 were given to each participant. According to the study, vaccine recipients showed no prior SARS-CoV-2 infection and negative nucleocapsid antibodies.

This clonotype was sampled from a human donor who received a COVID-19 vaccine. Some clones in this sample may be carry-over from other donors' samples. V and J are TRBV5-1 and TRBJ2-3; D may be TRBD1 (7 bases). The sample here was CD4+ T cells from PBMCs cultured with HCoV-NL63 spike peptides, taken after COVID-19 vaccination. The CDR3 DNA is TGCGCCAGCAGCTTCAGGGGGGGCACAGATACGCAGTATTTT. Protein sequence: CASSFRGGTDTQYF.